This T cell receptor (beta chain) appears in the sequencing data of a study of CD8 T cells in Susac syndrome. Points from the study as a whole: Individuals included in the TCR sequencing and HLA analysis were acknowledged by the study to be relatively few in number.

From blood CD8+ and CD4+ T cells, the TCR beta chain was sequenced. Deletions cut 4 bases from V and 0 bases from J, with 15 bases between. The CDR3 has 17 residues. Germline lookup yields CDR1 MNHEY and CDR2 SMNVEV (reference sequence). A quantity of about 0.5 to 1 ug RNA underwent reverse transcription using random hexamers. Across 54 Vbeta and 13 Jbeta, immunoSEQ multiplex PCR amplified TCR beta CDR3. TCRdb fed the immunoSEQ multiplex PCR reads into MiXCR, producing one record per CDR3 protein. The table includes around 170,000 distinct CDR3 sequences, 85% to 95% detected once. As concerns this clonotype: The antigen is undetermined.

This rearrangement joins TRBV27 to TRBJ2-2; D is perhaps TRBD1 (6 bases). This receptor was identified in a human donor with multiple sclerosis. Sequenced material: CD8+ T cells from PBMCs. The CDR3 sequence is CASSSSGAGANTGELFF. The DNA of the CDR3 is TGTGCCAGCAGTTCCTCAGGGGCTGGGGCGAACACCGGGGAGCTGTTTTTT.